This T cell receptor beta chain appears in the sequencing data of a study of cytomegalovirus exposure and HLA in healthy donors. Healthy bone marrow donors formed the donor group. A few counts support this clone. Its antigen is unidentified. The study, taken as a whole, reports: Donors belonging to an Asian-associated ancestry cluster reportedly showed fewer N-insertions in productive TCRs than the roughly 670-donor mean, according to what a later analysis found.

V lost 4 bases, J lost 8 bases, and 20 bases lay in between. Germline V gene data show CDR1 as SQVTM and CDR2 as ANQGSEA. The CDR3 runs 14 residues. The PCR had 60 Vbeta and 13 Jbeta primers. Here immunoSEQ multiplex PCR was the method, and the copy in TCRdb shows in-frame clones only, minus some. The sample includes around 170,000 clones, 80% of them seen just once. The material sequenced was PBMCs. The source of this sequence is a middle-aged man in good health and CMV-seronegative. V is TRBV29-1 and J is TRBJ1-2, with D perhaps matching TRBD1 (6 bases). The CDR3: CSVASYRVDKGYTF. For the CDR3, the DNA is TGCAGCGTTGCAAGTTACAGGGTGGATAAAGGCTACACCTTC. Based on the CDR3 plus reference TRBV29-1 and TRBJ1-2, the full variable domain is SAVISQKPSRDICQRGTSLTIQCQVDSQVTMMFWYRQQPGQSLTLIATANQGSEATYESGFVIDKFPISRPNLTFSTLTVSNMSPEDSSIYLCSVASYRVDKGYTFGSGTRLTVV.